These 2 T cell receptor beta chains were all obtained from the same sample, sequenced in a study of cytomegalovirus exposure and HLA in healthy donors (TCRdb year 2017). Library generation was performed with the immunoSEQ multiplex PCR assay. A mixture of 60 forward primers for TCR Vbeta segments and 13 reverse primers for TCR Jbeta segments was used in the multiplex PCR. This is the immuneACCESS table as TCRdb keeps it, with only in-frame sequences that have V and J called. A part of the clones is gone; compared with another copy, unresolved V genes explain less than half, and the rest is unexplained. The sample's clone listing holds fewer than 130,000 clones. The ten largest clones represent about 0.59% of the sample. Sequenced material: PBMCs. The receptors originated from a man in his fifties in good health and CMV-seronegative.

V gene TRBV7-9 combines with J gene TRBJ1-2; no reliable D call. In germline, CDR1 is SEHNR, CDR2 FQNEAQ (reference sequence). The V end lost 11 bases, the J end lost 0 bases, and 10 bases lay between the germline ends. This CDR3 contains 12 residues. The CDR3 reads CAGGISNYGYTF. DNA for the CDR3: TGTGCCGGCGGAATATCTAACTATGGCTACACCTTC.

In the case of this clone: A read error may account for a junction end that differs from germline. The chain combines TRBV18 with TRBJ1-4; 8 bases map to TRBD1. This CDR3 has 14 amino acids. Per germline, CDR1 KGHSH and CDR2 LQKENI. For the CDR3, the DNA is TGTGCCAACTCACCGGGACAGGTATACGAAAAACTGTTTTTT. This encodes CANSPGQVYEKLFF.